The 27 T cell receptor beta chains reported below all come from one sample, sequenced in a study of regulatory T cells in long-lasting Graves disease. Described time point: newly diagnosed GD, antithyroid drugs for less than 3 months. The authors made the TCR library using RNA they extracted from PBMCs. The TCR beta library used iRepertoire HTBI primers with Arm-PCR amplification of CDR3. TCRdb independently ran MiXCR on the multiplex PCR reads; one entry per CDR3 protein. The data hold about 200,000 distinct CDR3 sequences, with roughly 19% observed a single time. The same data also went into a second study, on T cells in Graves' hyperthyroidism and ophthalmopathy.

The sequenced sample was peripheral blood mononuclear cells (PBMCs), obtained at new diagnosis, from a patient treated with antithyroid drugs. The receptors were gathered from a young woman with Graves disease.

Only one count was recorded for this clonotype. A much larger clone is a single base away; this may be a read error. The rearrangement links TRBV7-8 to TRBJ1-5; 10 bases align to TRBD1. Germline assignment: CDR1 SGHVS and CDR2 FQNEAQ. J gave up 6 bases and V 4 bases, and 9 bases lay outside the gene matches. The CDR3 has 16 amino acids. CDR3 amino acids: CASSSAGQGVGQPQHF. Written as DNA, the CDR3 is TGTGCCAGCAGCTCAGCCGGACAGGGGGTAGGTCAGCCCCAGCATTTT.

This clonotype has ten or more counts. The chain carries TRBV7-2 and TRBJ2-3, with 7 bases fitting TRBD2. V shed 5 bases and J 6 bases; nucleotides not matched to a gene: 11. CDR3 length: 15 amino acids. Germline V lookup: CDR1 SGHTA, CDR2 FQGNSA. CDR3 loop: CASSALGGGGDTQYF. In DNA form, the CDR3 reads TGTGCCAGCAGCGCCCTTGGCGGGGGAGGCGATACGCAGTATTTT. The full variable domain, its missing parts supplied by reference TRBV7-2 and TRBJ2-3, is GAGVSQSPSNKVTEKGKDVELRCDPISGHTALYWYRQSLGQGLEFLIYFQGNSAPDKSGLPSDRFSAERTGGSVSTLTIQRTQQEDSAVYLCASSALGGGGDTQYFGPGTRLTVL.

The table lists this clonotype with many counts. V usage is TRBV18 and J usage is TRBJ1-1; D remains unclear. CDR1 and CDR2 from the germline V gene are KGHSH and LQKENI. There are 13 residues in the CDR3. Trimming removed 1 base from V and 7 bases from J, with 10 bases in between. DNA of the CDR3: TGTGCCAGCTCACCACGCCTGGGAAATGAAGCTTTCTTT. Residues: CASSPRLGNEAFF.

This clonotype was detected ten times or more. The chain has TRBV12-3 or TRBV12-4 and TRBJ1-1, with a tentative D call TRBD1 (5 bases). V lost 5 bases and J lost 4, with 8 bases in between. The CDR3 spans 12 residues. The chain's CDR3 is CASSRDRTEAFF. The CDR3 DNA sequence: TGTGCCAGCAGTCGGGACCGCACTGAAGCTTTCTTT.

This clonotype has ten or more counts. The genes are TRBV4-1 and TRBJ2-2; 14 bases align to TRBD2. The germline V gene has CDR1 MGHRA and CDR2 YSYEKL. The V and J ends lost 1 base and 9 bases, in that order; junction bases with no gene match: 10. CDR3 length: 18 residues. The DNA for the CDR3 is TGCGCCAGCAGCCAAGTCCCCCGGGGACTAGCGGGGGTGTGGGAGCTGTTTTTT. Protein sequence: CASSQVPRGLAGVWELFF.

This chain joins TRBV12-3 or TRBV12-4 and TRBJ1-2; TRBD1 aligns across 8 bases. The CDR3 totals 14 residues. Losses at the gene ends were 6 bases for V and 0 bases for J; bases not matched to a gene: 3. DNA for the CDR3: TGTGCCAGCAGGGGACAGGCCGCTAACTATGGCTACACCTTC. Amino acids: CASRGQAANYGYTF.

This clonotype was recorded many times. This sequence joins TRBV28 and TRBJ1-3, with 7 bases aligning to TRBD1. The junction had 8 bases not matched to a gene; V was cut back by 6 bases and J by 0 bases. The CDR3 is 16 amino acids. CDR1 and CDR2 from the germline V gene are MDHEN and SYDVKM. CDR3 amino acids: CASSPGGPLSGNTIYF. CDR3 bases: TGTGCCAGCAGCCCAGGGGGGCCACTCTCTGGAAACACCATATATTTT.

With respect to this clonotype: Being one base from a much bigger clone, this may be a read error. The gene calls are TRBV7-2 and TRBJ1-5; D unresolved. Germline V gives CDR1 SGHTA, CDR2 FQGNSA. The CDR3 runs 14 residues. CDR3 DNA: TGTGCCAGCAGCCAAGGTTGGGGTCCTCAGCCCCGGCATTTT. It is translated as CASSQGWGPQPRHF.

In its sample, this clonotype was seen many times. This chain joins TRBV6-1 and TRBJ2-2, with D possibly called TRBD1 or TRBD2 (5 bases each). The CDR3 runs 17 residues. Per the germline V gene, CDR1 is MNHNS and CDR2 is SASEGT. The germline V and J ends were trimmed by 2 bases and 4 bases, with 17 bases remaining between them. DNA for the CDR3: TGTGCCAGCAGTGAAAGTAAAAGGGACGGTGGCACCGGGGAGCTGTTTTTT. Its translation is CASSESKRDGGTGELFF.

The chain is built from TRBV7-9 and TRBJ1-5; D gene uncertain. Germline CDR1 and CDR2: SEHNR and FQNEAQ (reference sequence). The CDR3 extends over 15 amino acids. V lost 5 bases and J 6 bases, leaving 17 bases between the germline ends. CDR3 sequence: CASSPSAGGGQPQHF. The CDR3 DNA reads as TGTGCCAGCAGCCCCAGCGCCGGAGGTGGTCAGCCCCAGCATTTT.

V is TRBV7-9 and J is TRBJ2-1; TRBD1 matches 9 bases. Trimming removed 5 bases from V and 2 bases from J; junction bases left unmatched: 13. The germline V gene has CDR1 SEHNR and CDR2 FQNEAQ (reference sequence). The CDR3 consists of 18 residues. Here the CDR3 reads CASSPLKGRQGAYNEQFF. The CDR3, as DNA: TGTGCCAGCAGCCCGCTTAAAGGCAGACAGGGGGCCTACAATGAGCAGTTCTTC.

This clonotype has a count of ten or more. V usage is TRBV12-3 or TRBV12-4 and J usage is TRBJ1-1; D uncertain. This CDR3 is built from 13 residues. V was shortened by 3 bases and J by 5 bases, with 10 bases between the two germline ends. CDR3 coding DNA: TGTGCCAGCAGTTTTCGCCAAGGAACTGAAGCTTTCTTT. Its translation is CASSFRQGTEAFF.

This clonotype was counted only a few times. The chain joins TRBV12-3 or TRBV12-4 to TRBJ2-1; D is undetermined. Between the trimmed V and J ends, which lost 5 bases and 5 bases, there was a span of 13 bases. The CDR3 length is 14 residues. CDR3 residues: CASSRRLPDNEQFF. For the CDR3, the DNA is TGTGCCAGCAGTCGCAGACTGCCCGACAATGAGCAGTTCTTC.

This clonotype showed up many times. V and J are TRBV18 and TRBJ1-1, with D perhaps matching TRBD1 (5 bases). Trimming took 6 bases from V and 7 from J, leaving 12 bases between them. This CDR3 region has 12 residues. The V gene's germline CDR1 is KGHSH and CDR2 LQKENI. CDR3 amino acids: CASSPGSDEAFF. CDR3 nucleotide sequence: TGTGCCAGCTCTCCAGGGAGCGATGAAGCTTTCTTT.

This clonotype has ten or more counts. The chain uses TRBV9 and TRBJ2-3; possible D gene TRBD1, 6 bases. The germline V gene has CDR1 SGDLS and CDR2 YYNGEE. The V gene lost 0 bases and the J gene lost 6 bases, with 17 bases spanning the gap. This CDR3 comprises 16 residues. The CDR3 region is CASSVGTVPSADTQYF. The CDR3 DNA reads TGTGCCAGCAGCGTAGGGACAGTCCCTAGTGCGGATACGCAGTATTTT.

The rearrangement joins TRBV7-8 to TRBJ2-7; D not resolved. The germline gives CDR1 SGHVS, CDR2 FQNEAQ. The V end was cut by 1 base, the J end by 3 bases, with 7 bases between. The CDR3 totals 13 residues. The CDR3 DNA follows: TGTGCCAGCAGCTTAGGGGCCAACTACGAGCAGTACTTC. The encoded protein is CASSLGANYEQYF.

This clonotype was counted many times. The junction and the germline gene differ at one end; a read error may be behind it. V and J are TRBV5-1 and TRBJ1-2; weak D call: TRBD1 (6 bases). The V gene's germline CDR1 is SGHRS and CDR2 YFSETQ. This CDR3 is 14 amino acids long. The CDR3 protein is CASSLGPGDYGYTF. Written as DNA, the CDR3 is TGTGCCAGCAGCTTGGGACCAGGGGACTATGGCTACACCTTC.

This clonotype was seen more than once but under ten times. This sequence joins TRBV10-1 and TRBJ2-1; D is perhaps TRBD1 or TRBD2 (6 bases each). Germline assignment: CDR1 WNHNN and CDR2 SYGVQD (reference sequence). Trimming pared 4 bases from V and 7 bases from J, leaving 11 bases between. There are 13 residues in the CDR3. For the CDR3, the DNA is TGCGCCAGCAGTGCGGGGGCGATTAATGAGCAGTTCTTC. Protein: CASSAGAINEQFF.

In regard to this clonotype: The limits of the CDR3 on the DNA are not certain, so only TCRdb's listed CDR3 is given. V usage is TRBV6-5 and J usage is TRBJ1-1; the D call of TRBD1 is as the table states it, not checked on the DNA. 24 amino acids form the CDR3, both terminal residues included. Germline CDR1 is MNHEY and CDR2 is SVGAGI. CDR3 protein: CASSYSDRAKNIQYFGAGNTEAFF.

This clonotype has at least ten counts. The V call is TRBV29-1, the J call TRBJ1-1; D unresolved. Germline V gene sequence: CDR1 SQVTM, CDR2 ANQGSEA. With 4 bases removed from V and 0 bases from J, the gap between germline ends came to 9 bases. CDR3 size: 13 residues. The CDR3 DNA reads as TGCAGCGTTGCTCAGCCTTTGAACACTGAAGCTTTCTTT. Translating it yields CSVAQPLNTEAFF. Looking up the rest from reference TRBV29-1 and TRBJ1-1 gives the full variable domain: SAVISQKPSRDICQRGTSLTIQCQVDSQVTMMFWYRQQPGQSLTLIATANQGSEATYESGFVIDKFPISRPNLTFSTLTVSNMSPEDSSIYLCSVAQPLNTEAFFGQGTRLTVV.

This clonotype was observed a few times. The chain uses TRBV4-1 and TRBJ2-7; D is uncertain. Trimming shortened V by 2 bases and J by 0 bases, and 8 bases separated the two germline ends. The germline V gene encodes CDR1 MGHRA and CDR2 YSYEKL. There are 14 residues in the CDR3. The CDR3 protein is CASSQLLRSYEQYF. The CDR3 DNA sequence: TGCGCCAGCAGCCAACTCTTACGCTCCTACGAGCAGTACTTC.

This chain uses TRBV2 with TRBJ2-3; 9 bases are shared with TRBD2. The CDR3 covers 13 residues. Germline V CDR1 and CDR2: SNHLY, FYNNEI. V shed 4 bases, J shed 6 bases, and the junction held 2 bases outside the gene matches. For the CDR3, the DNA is TGTGCCAGCAGTGGACTAGCGGTGGATACGCAGTATTTT. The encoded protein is CASSGLAVDTQYF.

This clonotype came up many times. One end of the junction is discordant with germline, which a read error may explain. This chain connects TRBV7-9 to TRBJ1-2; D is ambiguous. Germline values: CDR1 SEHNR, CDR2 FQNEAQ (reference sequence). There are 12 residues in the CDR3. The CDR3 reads CASSLAPQPIFF. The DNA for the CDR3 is TGTGCCAGCAGCTTAGCGCCCCAGCCCATCTTCTTC.

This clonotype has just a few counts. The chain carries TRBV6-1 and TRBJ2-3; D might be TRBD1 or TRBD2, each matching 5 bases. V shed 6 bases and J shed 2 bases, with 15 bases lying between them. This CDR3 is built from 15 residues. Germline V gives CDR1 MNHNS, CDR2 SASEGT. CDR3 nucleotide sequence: TGTGCCAGCAGCATCCGGGACCCCTACACAGATACGCAGTATTTT. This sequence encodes CASSIRDPYTDTQYF.

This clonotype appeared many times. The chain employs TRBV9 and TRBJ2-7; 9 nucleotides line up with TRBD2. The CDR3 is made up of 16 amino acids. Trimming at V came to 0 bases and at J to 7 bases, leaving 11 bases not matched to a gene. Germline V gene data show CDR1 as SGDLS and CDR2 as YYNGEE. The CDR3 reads CASSVAWREGFGEQYF. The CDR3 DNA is TGTGCCAGCAGCGTAGCTTGGCGGGAGGGCTTCGGGGAGCAGTACTTC.

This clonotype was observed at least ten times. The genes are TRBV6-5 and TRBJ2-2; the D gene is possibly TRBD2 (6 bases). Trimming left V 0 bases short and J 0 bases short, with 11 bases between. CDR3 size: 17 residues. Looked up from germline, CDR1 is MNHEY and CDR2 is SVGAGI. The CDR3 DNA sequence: TGTGCCAGCAGTTACTCGTCCGGGGGAGCGAACACCGGGGAGCTGTTTTTT. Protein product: CASSYSSGGANTGELFF.

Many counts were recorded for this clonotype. For the CDR3, the DNA is TGTGCCAGCAGCCAAGATCGGGCAACTGAAGCTTTCTTT. It encodes CASSQDRATEAFF. This sequence joins TRBV14 and TRBJ1-1; D ambiguous. The CDR3 spans 13 residues. CDR1 and CDR2 (germline): SGHDN, FVKESK. The V and J ends lost 0 bases and 5 bases respectively, with 7 bases between them.